This TCR beta chain appears in the sequencing data of a study of metastatic and nonmetastatic thyroid tumors. Across the study: Where malignant and benign thyroid patients were concerned, repertoires were compared across blood and tumor or nodule tissue. Findings and caveats of the study: Significantly greater TCR beta diversity was reportedly found in malignant thyroid tumors than in benign nodules (in blood and tumor).

In the authors' workflow: A classifier of distant metastasis in papillary thyroid cancer was built from CDR3 differences (across clinicopathological groups). TCRdb re-called clones via MiXCR from the PCR reads. The V and J calls and clone size are TCRdb's, not the authors'. Of tens of thousands of clones in the sample, approximately 24% were seen once. Germline-derived CDR1 and CDR2 are MDHEN and SYDVKM. Trimming removed 4 bases from V and 4 bases from J; junction bases left unmatched: 5. This CDR3 spans 15 amino acids. Thyroid surgery took place with no prior treatment in any patient. This clone was counted between two and nine times. Its cognate antigen is unknown.

J is TRBJ2-2 and V is TRBV28; the match to TRBD1 covers 8 bases. Source material: tumor tissue. The clonotype comes from a male donor with papillary thyroid cancer or a benign thyroid nodule (not recorded which). Some clones in this sample may be carry-over from other donors' samples. The CDR3 reads CASSSTGEATGELFF. The CDR3 DNA sequence: TGTGCCAGCAGTTCGACAGGGGAGGCCACCGGGGAGCTGTTTTTT.